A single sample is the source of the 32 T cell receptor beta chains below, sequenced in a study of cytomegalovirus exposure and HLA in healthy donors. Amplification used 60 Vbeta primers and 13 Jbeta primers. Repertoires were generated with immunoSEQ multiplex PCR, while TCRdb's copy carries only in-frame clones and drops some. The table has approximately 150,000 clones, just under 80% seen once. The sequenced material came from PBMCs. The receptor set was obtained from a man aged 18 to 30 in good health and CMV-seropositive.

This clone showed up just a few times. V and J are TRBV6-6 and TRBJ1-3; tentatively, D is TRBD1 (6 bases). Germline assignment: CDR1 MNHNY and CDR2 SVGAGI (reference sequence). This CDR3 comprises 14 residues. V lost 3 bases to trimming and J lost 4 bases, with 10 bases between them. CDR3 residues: CASSYRTEGNTIYF. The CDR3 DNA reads TGTGCCAGCAGTTATCGGACAGAGGGAAACACCATATATTTT.

The CDR3: CASSVGGKDEQYF. The CDR3 DNA sequence: TGTGCCAGCAGCGTAGGAGGTAAAGACGAGCAGTACTTC. The rearrangement links TRBV9 to TRBJ2-7; D is unresolved. The CDR3 spans 13 residues. V lost 0 bases and J 5 bases, leaving 9 bases between the germline ends. Looked up from germline, CDR1 is SGDLS and CDR2 is YYNGEE.

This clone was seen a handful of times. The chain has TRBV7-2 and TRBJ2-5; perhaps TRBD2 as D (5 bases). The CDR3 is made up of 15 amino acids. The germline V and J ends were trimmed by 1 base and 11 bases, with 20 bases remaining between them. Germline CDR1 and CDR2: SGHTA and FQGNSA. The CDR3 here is CASSLGGSLSGEQYF. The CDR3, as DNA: TGTGCCAGCAGCTTAGGTGGCTCATTGTCTGGGGAGCAGTACTTC.

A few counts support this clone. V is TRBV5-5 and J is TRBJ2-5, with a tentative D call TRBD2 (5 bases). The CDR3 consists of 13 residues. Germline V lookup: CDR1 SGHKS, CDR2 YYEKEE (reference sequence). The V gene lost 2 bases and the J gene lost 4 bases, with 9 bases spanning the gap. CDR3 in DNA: TGTGCCAGCAGCTTATTGGGGAGAGAGACCCAGTACTTC. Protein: CASSLLGRETQYF.

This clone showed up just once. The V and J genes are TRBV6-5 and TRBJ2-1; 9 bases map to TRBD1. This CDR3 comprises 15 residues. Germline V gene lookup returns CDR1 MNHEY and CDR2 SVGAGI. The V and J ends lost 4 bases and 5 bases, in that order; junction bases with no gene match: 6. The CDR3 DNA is TGTGCCAGCAGTTCGTGGACAGGGGTTAACAATGAGCAGTTCTTC. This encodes CASSSWTGVNNEQFF.

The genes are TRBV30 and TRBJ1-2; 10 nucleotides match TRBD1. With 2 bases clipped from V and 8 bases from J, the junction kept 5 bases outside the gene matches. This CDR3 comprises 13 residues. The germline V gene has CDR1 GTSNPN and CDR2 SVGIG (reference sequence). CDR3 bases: TGTGCCTGGAGTCGACAGGGGGCGTCCGGCTACACCTTC. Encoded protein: CAWSRQGASGYTF.

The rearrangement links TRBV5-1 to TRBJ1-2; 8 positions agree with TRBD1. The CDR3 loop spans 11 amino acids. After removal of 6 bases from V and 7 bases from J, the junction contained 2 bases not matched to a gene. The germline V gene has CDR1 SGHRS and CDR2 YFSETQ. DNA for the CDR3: TGCGCCAGCACAGGGGGCCGTGGCTACACCTTC. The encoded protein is CASTGGRGYTF.

The CDR3 here is CASSAYGEKLFF. As DNA, the CDR3 is TGTGCCAGCAGCGCCTATGGTGAAAAACTGTTTTTT. The rearrangement links TRBV5-5 to TRBJ1-4; D is unresolved. The CDR3 length is 12 residues. Between the trimmed V and J ends, which lost 4 bases and 7 bases, there was a span of 8 bases. Germline V lookup: CDR1 SGHKS, CDR2 YYEKEE (reference sequence).

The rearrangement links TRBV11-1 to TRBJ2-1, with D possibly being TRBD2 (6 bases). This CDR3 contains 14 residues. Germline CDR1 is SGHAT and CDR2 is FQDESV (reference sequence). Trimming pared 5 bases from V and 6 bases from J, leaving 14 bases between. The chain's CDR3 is CASSPTGDRNEQFF. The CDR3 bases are TGTGCCAGCAGCCCCACGGGGGACCGCAATGAGCAGTTCTTC.

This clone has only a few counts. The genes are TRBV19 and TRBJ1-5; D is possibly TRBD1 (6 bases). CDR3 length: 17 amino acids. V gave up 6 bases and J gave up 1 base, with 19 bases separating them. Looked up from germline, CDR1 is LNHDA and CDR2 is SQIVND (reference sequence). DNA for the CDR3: TGTGCCAGTAGCCCCGACAGGCCGGGAGGGAGCAATCAGCCCCAGCATTTT. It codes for CASSPDRPGGSNQPQHF.

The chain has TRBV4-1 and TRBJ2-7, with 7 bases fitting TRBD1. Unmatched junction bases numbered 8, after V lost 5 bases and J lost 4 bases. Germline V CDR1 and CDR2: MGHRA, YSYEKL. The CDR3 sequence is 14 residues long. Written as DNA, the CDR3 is TGCGCCAGCAGCTCAACAGGGGCGATTTACGAGCAGTACTTC. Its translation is CASSSTGAIYEQYF.

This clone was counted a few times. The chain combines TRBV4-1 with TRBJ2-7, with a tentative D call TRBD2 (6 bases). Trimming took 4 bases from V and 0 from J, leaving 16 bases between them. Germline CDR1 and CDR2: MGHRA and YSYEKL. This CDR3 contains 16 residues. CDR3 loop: CASSPGVLRSSYEQYF. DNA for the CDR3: TGCGCCAGCAGCCCGGGAGTACTAAGGAGCTCCTACGAGCAGTACTTC.

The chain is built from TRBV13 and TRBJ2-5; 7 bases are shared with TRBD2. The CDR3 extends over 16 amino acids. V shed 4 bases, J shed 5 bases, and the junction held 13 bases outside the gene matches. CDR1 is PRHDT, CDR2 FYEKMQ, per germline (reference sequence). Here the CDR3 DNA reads TGTGCCAGCAGCTCCACCACCGTGGGGGGGAGGGAGACCCAGTACTTC. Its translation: CASSSTTVGGRETQYF.

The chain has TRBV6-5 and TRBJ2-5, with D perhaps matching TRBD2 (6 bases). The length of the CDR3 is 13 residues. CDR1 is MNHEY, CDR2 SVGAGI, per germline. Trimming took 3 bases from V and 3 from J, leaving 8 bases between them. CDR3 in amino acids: CASSYGGEETQYF. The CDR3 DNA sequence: TGTGCCAGCAGTTATGGAGGGGAAGAGACCCAGTACTTC.

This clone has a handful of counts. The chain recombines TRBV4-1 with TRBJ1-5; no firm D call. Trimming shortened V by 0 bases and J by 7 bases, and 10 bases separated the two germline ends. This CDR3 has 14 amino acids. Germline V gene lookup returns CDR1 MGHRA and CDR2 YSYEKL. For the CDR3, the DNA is TGCGCCAGCAGCCAAGACCCCCTCAGGCAGCCCCAGCATTTT. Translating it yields CASSQDPLRQPQHF.

DNA of the CDR3: TGTGCCATCACCCGAGACAGGGGCGACACTGAAGCTTTCTTT. Translating it yields CAITRDRGDTEAFF. The J gene is TRBJ1-1, the V gene TRBV10-3, with 8 bases that match TRBD1. CDR1 ENHRY and CDR2 SYGVKD come from the germline V gene. V lost 7 bases, J lost 3 bases, and 7 bases stayed unmatched. The CDR3 loop spans 14 amino acids.

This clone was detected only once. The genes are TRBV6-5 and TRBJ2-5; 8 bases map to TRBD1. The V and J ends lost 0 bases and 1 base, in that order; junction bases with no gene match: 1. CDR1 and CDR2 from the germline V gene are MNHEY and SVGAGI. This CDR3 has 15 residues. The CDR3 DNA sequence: TGTGCCAGCAGTTACTCGGGGACAGGCCAAGAGACCCAGTACTTC. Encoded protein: CASSYSGTGQETQYF.

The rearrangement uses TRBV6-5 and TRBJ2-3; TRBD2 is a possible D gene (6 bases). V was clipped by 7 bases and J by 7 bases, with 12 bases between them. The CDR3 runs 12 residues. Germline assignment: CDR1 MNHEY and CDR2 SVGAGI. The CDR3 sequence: CASTAGTHTQYF. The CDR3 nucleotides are TGTGCCAGCACTGCGGGGACTCATACGCAGTATTTT.

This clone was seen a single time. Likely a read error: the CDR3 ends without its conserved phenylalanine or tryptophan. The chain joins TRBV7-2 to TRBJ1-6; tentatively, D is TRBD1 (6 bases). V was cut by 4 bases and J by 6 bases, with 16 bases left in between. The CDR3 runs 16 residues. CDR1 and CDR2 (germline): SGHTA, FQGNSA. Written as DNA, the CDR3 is TGTGCCAGCAGCTCTACAGGGACCGTCAGTAATTCACCCCTCCACCTT. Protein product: CASSSTGTVSNSPLHL.

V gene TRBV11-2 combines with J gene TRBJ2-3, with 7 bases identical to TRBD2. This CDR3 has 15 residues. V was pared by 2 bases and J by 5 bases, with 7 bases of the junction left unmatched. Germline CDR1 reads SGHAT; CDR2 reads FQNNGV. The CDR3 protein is CASSLLSGRGDTQYF. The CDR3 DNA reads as TGTGCCAGCAGCTTACTTAGCGGGCGGGGAGATACGCAGTATTTT.

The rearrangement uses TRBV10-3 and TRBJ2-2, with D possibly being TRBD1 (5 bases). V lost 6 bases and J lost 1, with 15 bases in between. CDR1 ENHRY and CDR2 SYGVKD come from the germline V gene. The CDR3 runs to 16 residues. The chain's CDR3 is CAISLQGVRNTGELFF. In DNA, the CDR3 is TGTGCCATCAGCTTGCAGGGCGTGCGGAACACCGGGGAGCTGTTTTTT.

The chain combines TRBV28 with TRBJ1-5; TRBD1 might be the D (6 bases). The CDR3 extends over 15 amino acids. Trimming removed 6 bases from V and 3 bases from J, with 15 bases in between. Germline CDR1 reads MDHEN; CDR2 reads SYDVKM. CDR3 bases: TGTGCCAGCAGCCATACAGGGAGGGTCAATCAGCCCCAGCATTTT. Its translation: CASSHTGRVNQPQHF.

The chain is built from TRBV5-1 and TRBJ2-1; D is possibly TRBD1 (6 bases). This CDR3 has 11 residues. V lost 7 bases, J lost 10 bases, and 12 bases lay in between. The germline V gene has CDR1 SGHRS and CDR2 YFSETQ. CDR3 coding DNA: TGCGCCAGCTGGGGGCGCGGAGAGCAGTTCTTC. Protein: CASWGRGEQFF.

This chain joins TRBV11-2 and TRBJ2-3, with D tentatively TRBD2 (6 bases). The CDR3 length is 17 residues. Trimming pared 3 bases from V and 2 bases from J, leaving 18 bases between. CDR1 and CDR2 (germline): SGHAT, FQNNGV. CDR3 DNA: TGTGCCAGCAGCTTGGGGGACTGGGGGGATGACACAGATACGCAGTATTTT. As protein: CASSLGDWGDDTDTQYF.

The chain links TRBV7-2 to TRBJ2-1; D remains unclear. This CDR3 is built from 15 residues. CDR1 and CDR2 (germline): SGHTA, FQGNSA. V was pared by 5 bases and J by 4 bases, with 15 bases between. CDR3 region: CASSPLGSRYNEQFF. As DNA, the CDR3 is TGTGCCAGCAGCCCCCTAGGTTCTCGATACAATGAGCAGTTCTTC.

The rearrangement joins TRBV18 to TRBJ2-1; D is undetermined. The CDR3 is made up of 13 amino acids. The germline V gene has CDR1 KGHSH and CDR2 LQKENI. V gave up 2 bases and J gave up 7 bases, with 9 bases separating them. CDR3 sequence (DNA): TGTGCCAGCTCACCAAGGCTGGAGAATGAGCAGTTCTTC. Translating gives CASSPRLENEQFF. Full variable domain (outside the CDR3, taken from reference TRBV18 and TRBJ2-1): NAGVMQNPRHLVRRRGQEARLRCSPMKGHSHVYWYRQLPEEGLKFMVYLQKENIIDESGMPKERFSAEFPKEGPSILRIQQVVRGDSAAYFCASSPRLENEQFFGPGTRLTVL.

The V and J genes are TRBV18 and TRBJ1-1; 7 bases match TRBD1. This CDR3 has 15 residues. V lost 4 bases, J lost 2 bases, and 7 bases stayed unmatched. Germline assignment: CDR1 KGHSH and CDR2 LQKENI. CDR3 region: CASSLVGGGNTEAFF. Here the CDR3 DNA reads TGTGCCAGCTCACTAGTCGGAGGGGGCAACACTGAAGCTTTCTTT. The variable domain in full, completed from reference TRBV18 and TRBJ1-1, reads NAGVMQNPRHLVRRRGQEARLRCSPMKGHSHVYWYRQLPEEGLKFMVYLQKENIIDESGMPKERFSAEFPKEGPSILRIQQVVRGDSAAYFCASSLVGGGNTEAFFGQGTRLTVV.

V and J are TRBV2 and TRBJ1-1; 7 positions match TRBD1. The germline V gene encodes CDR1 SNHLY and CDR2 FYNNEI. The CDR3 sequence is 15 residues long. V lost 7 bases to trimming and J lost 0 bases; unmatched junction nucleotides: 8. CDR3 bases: TGTGCCAGCACTCAGACAGGGAACTTGAACACTGAAGCTTTCTTT. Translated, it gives CASTQTGNLNTEAFF.

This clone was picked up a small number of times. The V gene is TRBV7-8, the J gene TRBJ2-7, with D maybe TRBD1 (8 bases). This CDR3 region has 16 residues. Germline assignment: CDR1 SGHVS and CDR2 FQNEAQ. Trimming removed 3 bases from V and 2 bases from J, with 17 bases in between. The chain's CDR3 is CASSFKYRGGPYEQYF. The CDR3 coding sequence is TGTGCCAGCAGCTTCAAATACAGGGGGGGACCCTACGAGCAGTACTTC. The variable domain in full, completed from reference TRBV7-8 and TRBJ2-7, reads GAGVSQSPRYKVAKRGQDVALRCDPISGHVSLFWYQQALGQGPEFLTYFQNEAQLDKSGLPSDRFFAERPEGSVSTLKIQRTQQEDSAVYLCASSFKYRGGPYEQYFGPGTRLTVT.

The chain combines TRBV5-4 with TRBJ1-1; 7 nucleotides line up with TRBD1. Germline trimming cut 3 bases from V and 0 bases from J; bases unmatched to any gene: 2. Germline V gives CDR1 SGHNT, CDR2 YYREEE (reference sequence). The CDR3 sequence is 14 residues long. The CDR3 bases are TGTGCCAGCAGCTCGACAGGGATGAACACTGAAGCTTTCTTT. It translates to CASSSTGMNTEAFF.

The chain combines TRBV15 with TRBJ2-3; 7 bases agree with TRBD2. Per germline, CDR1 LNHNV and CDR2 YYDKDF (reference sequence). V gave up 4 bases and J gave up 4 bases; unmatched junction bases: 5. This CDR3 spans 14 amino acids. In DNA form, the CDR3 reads TGTGCCACCAGCACCGGACTAGTCTCAGATACGCAGTATTTT. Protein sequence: CATSTGLVSDTQYF.

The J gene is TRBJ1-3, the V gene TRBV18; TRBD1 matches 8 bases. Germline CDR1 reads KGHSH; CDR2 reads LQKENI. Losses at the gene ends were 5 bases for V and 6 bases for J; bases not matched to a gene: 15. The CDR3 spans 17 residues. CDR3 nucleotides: TGTGCCAGCTCAGCGTACCCTGCAGGGGGCGCGAAAAACACCATATATTTT. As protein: CASSAYPAGGAKNTIYF.